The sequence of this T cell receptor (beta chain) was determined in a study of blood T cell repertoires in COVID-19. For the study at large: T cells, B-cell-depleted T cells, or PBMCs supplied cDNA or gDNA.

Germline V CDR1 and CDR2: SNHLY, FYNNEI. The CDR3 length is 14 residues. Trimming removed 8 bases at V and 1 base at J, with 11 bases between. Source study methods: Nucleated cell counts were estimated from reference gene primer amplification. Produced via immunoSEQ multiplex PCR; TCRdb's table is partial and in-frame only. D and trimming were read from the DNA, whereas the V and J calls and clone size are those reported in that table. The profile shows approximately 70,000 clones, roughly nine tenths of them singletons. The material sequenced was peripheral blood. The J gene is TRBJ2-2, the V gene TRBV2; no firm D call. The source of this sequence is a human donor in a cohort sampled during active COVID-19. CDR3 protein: CASCATLNTGELFF. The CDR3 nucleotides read TGTGCCAGCTGCGCCACTTTGAACACCGGGGAGCTGTTTTTT.